The 3 T cell receptor beta chains below come from one sample, sequenced in a study of blood T cell repertoires in COVID-19. Profiled with immunoSEQ multiplex PCR; TCRdb holds only in-frame clones, not every one. The sample yields a few hundred thousand clones, 86% seen once. Sequences were obtained from PBMCs or T cells enriched from blood (not recorded which). These receptor sequences come from a woman aged 25 to 39 who had been exposed to COVID-19.

V usage is TRBV6-5 and J usage is TRBJ1-3; D gene unclear. Trimming left V 6 bases short and J 2 bases short, with 11 bases between. The CDR3 runs to 14 residues. Germline V gene lookup returns CDR1 MNHEY and CDR2 SVGAGI. The CDR3 nucleotides are TGTGCCAGCAGCCGCCCCGGGGCTGGAAACACCATATATTTT. The encoded protein is CASSRPGAGNTIYF.

This rearrangement joins TRBV5-4 to TRBJ2-4; tentative D call: TRBD1 (5 bases). Germline assignment: CDR1 SGHNT and CDR2 YYREEE (reference sequence). Trimming took 1 base from V and 4 from J, leaving 12 bases between them. The CDR3 runs 15 residues. CDR3 residues: CASSLSMGQKNIQYF. The CDR3 DNA reads TGTGCCAGCAGCTTGAGTATGGGGCAGAAAAACATTCAGTACTTC.

V and J are TRBV7-8 and TRBJ1-6, with 8 bases fitting TRBD1. The CDR3 loop spans 13 amino acids. Germline values: CDR1 SGHVS, CDR2 FQNEAQ. The V and J ends lost 9 bases and 8 bases, in that order; junction bases with no gene match: 6. The CDR3 spells CASPTGEHSPLHF. CDR3 nucleotide sequence: TGTGCCAGTCCGACAGGGGAGCATTCACCCCTCCACTTT.